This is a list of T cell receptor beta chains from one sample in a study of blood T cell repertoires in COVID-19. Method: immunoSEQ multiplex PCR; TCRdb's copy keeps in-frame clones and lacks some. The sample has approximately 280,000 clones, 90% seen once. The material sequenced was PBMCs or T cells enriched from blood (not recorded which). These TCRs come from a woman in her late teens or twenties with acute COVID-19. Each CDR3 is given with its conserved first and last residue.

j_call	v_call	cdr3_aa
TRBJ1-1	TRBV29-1	CSVSSGGNTEAFF
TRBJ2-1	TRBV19	CASSINRGLAASNEQFF
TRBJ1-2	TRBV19	CASSPRGYGYTF
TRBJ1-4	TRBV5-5	CASSFAGWLATNEKLFF
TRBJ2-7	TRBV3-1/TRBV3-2	CASSQIFDSYEQYF
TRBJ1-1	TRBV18	CASSPGAMNTEAFF
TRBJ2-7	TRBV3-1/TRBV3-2	CASSLRDRDYEQYF
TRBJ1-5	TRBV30	CAWRAGHSNQPQHF
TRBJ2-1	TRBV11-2	CASLLKAGLRYNEQFF
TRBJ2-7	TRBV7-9	CATNEASGARYEQYF
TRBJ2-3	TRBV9	CASSVGTTDTQYF
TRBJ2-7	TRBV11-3	CASSMGQSEQYF
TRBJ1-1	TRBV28	CASSQFRREIEAFF
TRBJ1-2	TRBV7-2	CASSLVGGEYGYTF
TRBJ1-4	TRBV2	CASILGGKEKLFF
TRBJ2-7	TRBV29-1	CSVGGTSGDGGDEQYF
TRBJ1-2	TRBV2	CASSENRGYGYTF
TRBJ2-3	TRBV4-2	CASSQDKRGQGVQYF
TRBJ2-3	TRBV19	CASSDRQGTDTQYF
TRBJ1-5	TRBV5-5	CASSLAYLRTANQPQHF
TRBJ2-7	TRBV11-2	CASSLDLGRSTLYEQYF
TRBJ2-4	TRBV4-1	CASSGTPIAKNIQYF
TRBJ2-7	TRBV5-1	CASSFEGGGYEQYF
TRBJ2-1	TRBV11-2	CASSYGEVGYNEQFF
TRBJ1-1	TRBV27	CASSPQGRVNTEAFF
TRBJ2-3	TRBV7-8	CASSLGLAGGDDTQYF
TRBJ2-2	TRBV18	CASSPRSPGSVTGELFF
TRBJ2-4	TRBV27	CASSTIVRGTGLYF
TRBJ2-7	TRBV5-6	CASSLGGPAYEQYF
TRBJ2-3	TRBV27	CASSSRLAVSTDTQYF
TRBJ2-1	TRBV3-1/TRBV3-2	CASSSGTGSYNEQFF
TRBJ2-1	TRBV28	CASSLHAVSYNEQFF